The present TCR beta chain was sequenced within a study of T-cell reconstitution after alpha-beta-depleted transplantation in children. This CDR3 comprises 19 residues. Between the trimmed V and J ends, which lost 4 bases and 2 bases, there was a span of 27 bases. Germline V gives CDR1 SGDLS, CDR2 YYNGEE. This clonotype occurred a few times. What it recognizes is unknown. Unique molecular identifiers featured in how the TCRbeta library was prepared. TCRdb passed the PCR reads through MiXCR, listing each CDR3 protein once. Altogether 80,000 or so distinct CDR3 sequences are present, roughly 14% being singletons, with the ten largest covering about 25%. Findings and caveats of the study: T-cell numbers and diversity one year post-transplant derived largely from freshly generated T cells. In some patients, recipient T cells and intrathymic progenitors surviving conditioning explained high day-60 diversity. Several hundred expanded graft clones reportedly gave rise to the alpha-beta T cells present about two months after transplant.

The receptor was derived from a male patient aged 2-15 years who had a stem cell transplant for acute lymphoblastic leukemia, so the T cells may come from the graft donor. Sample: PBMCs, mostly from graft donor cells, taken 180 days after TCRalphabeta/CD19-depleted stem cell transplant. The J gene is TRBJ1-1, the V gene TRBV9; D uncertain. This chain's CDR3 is CASSIPKHRLNRYNTEAFF. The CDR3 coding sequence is TGTGCCAGCAGCATCCCCAAGCACAGATTGAACAGATATAACACTGAAGCTTTCTTT.